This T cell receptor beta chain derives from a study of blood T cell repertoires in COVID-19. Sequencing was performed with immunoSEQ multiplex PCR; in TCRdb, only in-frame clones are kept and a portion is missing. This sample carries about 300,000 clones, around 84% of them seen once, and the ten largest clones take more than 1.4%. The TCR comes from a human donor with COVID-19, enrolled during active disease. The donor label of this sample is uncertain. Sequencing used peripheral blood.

DNA of the CDR3: TGTGCCAGCAGCTTAGGGGCAGGGATAGCTAACTATGGCTACACCTTC. Translating it yields CASSLGAGIANYGYTF. The rearrangement uses TRBV7-2 and TRBJ1-2; weak D call: TRBD1 (5 bases). With 1 base removed from V and 0 bases from J, the gap between germline ends came to 12 bases. CDR1 is SGHTA, CDR2 FQGNSA, per germline. The length of the CDR3 is 16 residues.